Sequencing of this T cell receptor (beta chain) was carried out in a study of cytomegalovirus exposure and HLA in healthy donors. V lost 6 bases, J lost 5 bases, and 7 bases stayed unmatched. The CDR3 runs 15 residues. Germline V gene sequence: CDR1 LNHDA, CDR2 SQIVND (reference sequence). The PCR had 60 Vbeta and 13 Jbeta primers. The assay was immunoSEQ multiplex PCR, and TCRdb's table has in-frame clones only and misses some. Of approximately 52,000 clones listed, roughly 70% are singletons. This clone was seen a single time. Whereas donors were nominally healthy upon sampling, unrecorded immune exposures were probable.

This TCR derives from a man between 40 and 49 years old in good health and CMV-seropositive. V is TRBV19 and J is TRBJ2-1; TRBD2 aligns across 10 bases. The specimen was PBMCs. The CDR3 region is CASSRSGGSDNEQFF. CDR3 bases: TGTGCCAGTAGCCGTAGCGGGGGGTCTGACAATGAGCAGTTCTTC.